These 25 T cell receptor beta chains share one sample of origin, sequenced in a study of beta chain features in type 1 diabetes. All of the isolated RNA was reverse transcribed, so expressed TCRB transcripts were sequenced. Repertoires were generated with immunoSEQ multiplex PCR, while TCRdb's copy carries only in-frame clones and drops some. The table shows about 260,000 clones, with 55% to 70% occurring only once. The sequenced material came from naive CD4+ T cells from blood. These receptors all come from a man younger than 40 in good health.

This clone was counted a single time. This rearrangement joins TRBV29-1 to TRBJ2-1; the D gene is possibly TRBD2 (5 bases). CDR1 SQVTM and CDR2 ANQGSEA come from the germline V gene. Trimming left V 6 bases short and J 0 bases short, with 15 bases between. This CDR3 is built from 15 residues. The DNA of the CDR3 is TGCAGCGTGCTCCCCAGAGGGAGCTCCTACAATGAGCAGTTCTTC. This gives the protein CSVLPRGSSYNEQFF.

This sequence joins TRBV5-1 and TRBJ2-1; 7 bases are shared with TRBD1. V shed 3 bases and J 0 bases; nucleotides not matched to a gene: 3. In germline, CDR1 is SGHRS, CDR2 YFSETQ. This CDR3 is built from 15 residues. This CDR3 is CASSSTGISYNEQFF. CDR3 bases: TGCGCCAGCAGCTCGACAGGGATCTCCTACAATGAGCAGTTCTTC.

V gene TRBV7-2 combines with J gene TRBJ2-1; D perhaps matches TRBD2 (5 bases). This CDR3 spans 15 amino acids. V was trimmed by 5 bases and J by 4 bases, leaving 15 bases between them. Germline V gives CDR1 SGHTA, CDR2 FQGNSA. The CDR3 loop is CASSISRGSYNEQFF. The CDR3 DNA is TGTGCCAGCAGCATAAGCCGGGGATCTTACAATGAGCAGTTCTTC.

The J gene is TRBJ2-1, the V gene TRBV25-1; D possibly corresponds to TRBD2 (5 bases). The V gene lost 8 bases and the J gene lost 7 bases, with 9 bases spanning the gap. CDR3 length: 11 amino acids. Germline CDR1 MGHDK, CDR2 SYGVNS. CDR3: CASHGLNEQFF. CDR3 in DNA: TGTGCCAGCCACGGACTGAATGAGCAGTTCTTC.

The chain links TRBV5-4 to TRBJ2-3; D remains ambiguous. Per germline, CDR1 SGHNT and CDR2 YYREEE (reference sequence). This CDR3 has 13 residues. Between the trimmed V and J ends, which lost 4 bases and 2 bases, there was a span of 8 bases. CDR3 amino acids: CASSLWATDTQYF. The CDR3 DNA reads TGTGCCAGCAGCCTATGGGCCACAGATACGCAGTATTTT.

V usage is TRBV18 and J usage is TRBJ2-5; no definite D call. The CDR3 extends over 15 amino acids. CDR1 and CDR2 from the germline V gene are KGHSH and LQKENI. Between the trimmed V and J ends, which lost 5 bases and 4 bases, there was a span of 17 bases. CDR3 amino acids: CASSARVEASETQYF. In nucleotides, the CDR3 is TGTGCCAGCTCAGCAAGGGTTGAGGCGTCAGAGACCCAGTACTTC.

The genes are TRBV29-1 and TRBJ2-3; D could derive from TRBD1 or TRBD2 (5 bases each). The CDR3 has 13 amino acids. The V gene lost 5 bases and the J gene lost 5 bases, with 14 bases spanning the gap. CDR1 and CDR2 (germline): SQVTM, ANQGSEA. The CDR3 DNA is TGCAGCGTTACACGAGGGGCGGAAGATACGCAGTATTTT. Its translation: CSVTRGAEDTQYF.

V is TRBV4-3 and J is TRBJ2-7, with a weak D call TRBD1 (5 bases). Germline values: CDR1 LGHNA, CDR2 YSLEER. Trimming stripped 4 bases from V and 2 bases from J, with 21 bases between. The CDR3 runs 17 residues. Here the CDR3 DNA reads TGCGCCAGCAGCCCCAAGAATCCAGGGAAACGAACCTACGAGCAGTACTTC. This translates into CASSPKNPGKRTYEQYF.

V gene TRBV7-2 combines with J gene TRBJ2-1; D ambiguous. Looked up from germline, CDR1 is SGHTA and CDR2 is FQGNSA. Trimming removed 6 bases at V and 3 bases at J, with 6 bases between. The CDR3 contains 12 residues. CDR3 sequence (DNA): TGTGCCAGCAGTTCAATCTACAATGAGCAGTTCTTC. Translation gives CASSSIYNEQFF.

V gene TRBV29-1 combines with J gene TRBJ2-7; no firm D call. Germline V CDR1 and CDR2: SQVTM, ANQGSEA. The CDR3 sequence is 11 residues long. The V end lost 7 bases, the J end lost 2 bases, and 9 bases lay between the germline ends. The CDR3 nucleotides are TGCAGCGCCACCAGTACCTACGAGCAGTACTTC. This codes for CSATSTYEQYF.

This clone was observed a handful of times. The chain carries TRBV7-2 and TRBJ2-7; D is ambiguous. Germline CDR1 and CDR2: SGHTA and FQGNSA. Trimming cost V 5 bases and J 2 bases, with 13 bases left between them. The CDR3 consists of 14 residues. CDR3 loop: CASSPDAGPYEQYF. Written as DNA, the CDR3 is TGTGCCAGCAGCCCAGACGCCGGCCCCTACGAGCAGTACTTC.

The CDR3 loop reads CASSLVGTTQDTQYF. The DNA for the CDR3 is TGTGCCAGCAGCTTAGTAGGGACAACCCAAGATACGCAGTATTTT. The chain is built from TRBV7-2 and TRBJ2-3, with D perhaps TRBD1 (6 bases). The CDR3 length is 15 residues. The germline V gene encodes CDR1 SGHTA and CDR2 FQGNSA. Trimming took 1 base from V and 5 from J, leaving 13 bases between them.

This chain joins TRBV30 and TRBJ2-5; no clear D. This CDR3 is built from 12 residues. Germline V CDR1 and CDR2: GTSNPN, SVGIG (reference sequence). The V end lost 1 base, the J end lost 5 bases, and 8 bases lay between the germline ends. DNA for the CDR3: TGTGCCTGGAGTGGGGCGCGGGAGACCCAGTACTTC. It is translated as CAWSGARETQYF.

This clone showed up just a few times. The V call is TRBV29-1, the J call TRBJ2-3; D call uncertain. Trimming left V 8 bases short and J 3 bases short, with 15 bases between. Germline assignment: CDR1 SQVTM and CDR2 ANQGSEA. The CDR3 spans 13 residues. The CDR3 protein is CSSSRPLTDTQYF. The CDR3 region has the DNA TGCAGCTCCAGCAGGCCTCTGACAGATACGCAGTATTTT.

The gene calls are TRBV7-9 and TRBJ2-3, with D unclear. The CDR3 runs to 14 residues. Trimming stripped 2 bases from V and 0 bases from J, with 6 bases between. Per germline, CDR1 SEHNR and CDR2 FQNEAQ (reference sequence). The CDR3 nucleotides read TGTGCCAGCAGCTTATTCCAGAGCACAGATACGCAGTATTTT. It translates to CASSLFQSTDTQYF.

V is TRBV11-2 and J is TRBJ2-1, with a weak D call TRBD2 (5 bases). The germline V gene encodes CDR1 SGHAT and CDR2 FQNNGV. This CDR3 spans 12 amino acids. V lost 8 bases, J lost 8 bases, and 13 bases lay in between. The CDR3 nucleotides are TGTGCCAGCGGTAGAAGGCGGGATGAGCAGTTCTTC. Encoded protein: CASGRRRDEQFF. The full variable domain, its missing parts supplied by reference TRBV11-2 and TRBJ2-1, is EAGVAQSPRYKIIEKRQSVAFWCNPISGHATLYWYQQILGQGPKLLIQFQNNGVVDDSQLPKDRFSAERLKGVDSTLKIQPAKLEDSAVYLCASGRRRDEQFFGPGTRLTVL.

This chain links TRBV30 with TRBJ2-1, with TRBD2 matching over 8 bases. This CDR3 is 15 amino acids long. Germline trimming cut 0 bases from V and 9 bases from J; bases unmatched to any gene: 10. CDR1 is GTSNPN and CDR2 is SVGIG in the germline V gene (reference sequence). The CDR3 protein is CAWSVPGLAPGEQFF. The DNA of the CDR3 is TGTGCCTGGAGTGTACCCGGACTAGCCCCGGGTGAGCAGTTCTTC.

V gene TRBV9 combines with J gene TRBJ2-5; D is tentatively TRBD1 or TRBD2 (5 bases each). V was pared by 4 bases and J by 1 base, with 14 bases between. The V gene's germline CDR1 is SGDLS and CDR2 YYNGEE. The length of the CDR3 is 15 residues. This chain's CDR3 is CASSSAPGPQETQYF. The CDR3 DNA reads TGTGCCAGCAGCTCAGCACCGGGACCCCAAGAGACCCAGTACTTC.

This rearrangement joins TRBV11-2 to TRBJ2-3; D not certain. Germline V gene lookup returns CDR1 SGHAT and CDR2 FQNNGV. Trimming pared 5 bases from V and 6 bases from J, leaving 15 bases between. The CDR3 has 14 residues. The DNA of the CDR3 is TGTGCCAGCAGCGCTGTCGAGGCTGTTGATACGCAGTATTTT. This sequence encodes CASSAVEAVDTQYF. Together with reference TRBV11-2 and TRBJ2-3, the CDR3 gives the full variable domain: EAGVAQSPRYKIIEKRQSVAFWCNPISGHATLYWYQQILGQGPKLLIQFQNNGVVDDSQLPKDRFSAERLKGVDSTLKIQPAKLEDSAVYLCASSAVEAVDTQYFGPGTRLTVL.

The gene calls are TRBV7-2 and TRBJ2-3; 13 bases map to TRBD2. Germline CDR1 and CDR2: SGHTA and FQGNSA. V was pared by 4 bases and J by 0 bases, with 4 bases of the junction left unmatched. The CDR3 spans 17 residues. CDR3 nucleotides: TGTGCCAGCAGCTGGACTAGCGGGGGAACTAGCACAGATACGCAGTATTTT. This translates into CASSWTSGGTSTDTQYF.

This chain connects TRBV21-1 to TRBJ2-5; no check of the table's D call, TRBD2, against the DNA was made. TRBV21-1 counts as a pseudogene. This CDR3 spans 17 amino acids. The CDR3 sequence is CASSKANRLERDETQYF. The CDR3 coding sequence is TGTGCCAGCAGCAAAGCAAATCGGCTAGAGAGGGATGAGACCCAGTACTTC.

This clone was counted between two and nine times. The chain couples TRBV29-1 to TRBJ2-3, with a weak D call TRBD1 (5 bases). CDR1 and CDR2 from the germline V gene are SQVTM and ANQGSEA. CDR3 length: 14 residues. Deletions cut 1 base from V and 1 base from J, with 9 bases between. The CDR3 DNA is TGCAGCGTTGAAGTCAGGGCGCGCACAGATACGCAGTATTTT. Its translation: CSVEVRARTDTQYF.

This clone was detected only a few times. The chain has TRBV10-2 and TRBJ1-3; D gene ambiguous. Looked up from germline, CDR1 is WSHSY and CDR2 is SAAADI. The CDR3 has 13 amino acids. V was clipped by 8 bases and J by 0 bases, with 8 bases between them. CDR3 nucleotides: TGCGCCAGCGGCTGGGACTCTGGAAACACCATATATTTT. It specifies CASGWDSGNTIYF.

In its sample, this clone was seen a few times. This chain links TRBV4-3 with TRBJ2-3; D is possibly TRBD1 (5 bases). The CDR3 is made up of 15 amino acids. Trimming took off 0 bases at V and 5 bases at J, with 12 bases between the two ends. CDR1 is LGHNA, CDR2 YSLEER, per germline. CDR3 in DNA: TGCGCCAGCAGCCAAGATAGCTCCAGGGTAGATACGCAGTATTTT. Its protein is CASSQDSSRVDTQYF.

This chain links TRBV9 with TRBJ2-1; 8 bases are shared with TRBD2. This CDR3 spans 16 amino acids. Germline V gene data show CDR1 as SGDLS and CDR2 as YYNGEE. After removal of 0 bases from V and 0 bases from J, the junction contained 2 bases not matched to a gene. The CDR3 sequence: CASSVGLASSYNEQFF. As DNA, the CDR3 is TGTGCCAGCAGCGTAGGACTAGCGAGCTCCTACAATGAGCAGTTCTTC.